The 14 T cell receptor beta chains in this list originate from one sample, sequenced in a study of T-cell reconstitution after alpha-beta-depleted transplantation in children. Unique molecular identifiers were used in preparing the TCRbeta library. A single record per CDR3 protein comes from TCRdb applying MiXCR to the PCR reads. The sample yields around 600,000 distinct CDR3 sequences, 16% seen once. The specimen was PBMCs from the stem cell graft donor, collected from the stem cell graft. These TCRs come from a human donor who donated a stem cell graft to a child with acute myeloid leukemia.

This clonotype was observed at least ten times. This rearrangement joins TRBV27 to TRBJ2-7, with TRBD1 matching over 10 bases. This CDR3 has 16 amino acids. Germline V gives CDR1 MNHEY, CDR2 SMNVEV (reference sequence). Trimming at V came to 6 bases and at J to 2 bases, leaving 10 bases not matched to a gene. As DNA, the CDR3 is TGTGCCAGCAGCCAGGCCGGGACAGGGGTCCCCTACGAGCAGTACGTC. Encoded protein: CASSQAGTGVPYEQYV.

This clonotype was counted many times. The chain carries TRBV20-1 and TRBJ2-5; D uncertain. Per germline, CDR1 DFQATT and CDR2 SNEGSKA (reference sequence). V lost 2 bases and J 5 bases, leaving 12 bases between the germline ends. CDR3 size: 13 residues. The chain's CDR3 is CSARIEFPETQYF. The CDR3, as DNA: TGCAGTGCTAGAATAGAATTCCCCGAGACCCAGTACTTC.

The chain is built from TRBV6-1 and TRBJ2-1; no reliable D call. Deletions cut 6 bases from V and 4 bases from J, with 19 bases between. CDR1 is MNHNS, CDR2 SASEGT, per germline. There are 16 residues in the CDR3. The CDR3 spells CASSLTLPGVYNEQFF. DNA for the CDR3: TGTGCCAGCAGCCTAACCTTACCGGGCGTGTACAATGAGCAGTTCTTC.

This clonotype was seen many times. V gene TRBV20-1 combines with J gene TRBJ2-7; D is possibly TRBD1 (6 bases). The CDR3 loop spans 13 amino acids. Trimming removed 0 bases from V and 2 bases from J, with 8 bases in between. CDR1 DFQATT and CDR2 SNEGSKA come from the germline V gene (reference sequence). CDR3: CSARDRGPYEQYF. The CDR3 bases are TGCAGTGCTAGAGACAGGGGCCCCTACGAGCAGTACTTC.

V and J are TRBV24-1 and TRBJ1-2; 8 bases agree with TRBD1. J lost 4 bases, V lost 3 bases, and 6 bases had no gene match. CDR1 is KGHDR, CDR2 SFDVKD, per germline. The CDR3 is 15 residues long. The CDR3 protein is CATSDPGTGRYGYTF. The CDR3 nucleotides are TGTGCCACCAGTGATCCCGGGACAGGACGCTATGGCTACACCTTC.

This clonotype has a handful of counts. The rearrangement uses TRBV12-3 or TRBV12-4 and TRBJ2-3; 7 bases map to TRBD2. There are 17 residues in the CDR3. The V segment lost 5 bases and the J segment 3 bases; nucleotides outside the gene matches: 14. CDR3 in amino acids: CASSPGAGRVRTDTQYF. CDR3 nucleotide sequence: TGTGCCAGCAGTCCAGGAGCAGGGAGGGTCAGGACAGATACGCAGTATTTT.

In this sample, this clonotype turned up many times. This chain links TRBV29-1 with TRBJ2-2; D is ambiguous. The CDR3 runs 12 residues. Germline V gene data show CDR1 as SQVTM and CDR2 as ANQGSEA. Trimming took 1 base from V and 5 from J, leaving 5 bases between them. The CDR3: CSVEGFTGELFF. In nucleotides, the CDR3 is TGCAGCGTTGAAGGGTTTACCGGGGAGCTGTTTTTT.

The chain joins TRBV12-3 or TRBV12-4 to TRBJ1-5; D unclear. Between the trimmed V and J ends, which lost 5 bases and 9 bases, there was a span of 14 bases. The CDR3 is 13 amino acids. CDR3: CASSPREERPQHF. The CDR3 DNA reads as TGTGCCAGCAGTCCTAGAGAGGAAAGGCCCCAGCATTTT.

The J gene is TRBJ2-5, the V gene TRBV7-2, with TRBD2 matching over 11 bases. The V segment lost 5 bases and the J segment 2 bases; nucleotides outside the gene matches: 4. The germline gives CDR1 SGHTA, CDR2 FQGNSA. The length of the CDR3 is 15 residues. Written as DNA, the CDR3 is TGTGCCAGCAGCAAGGGACTAGCGGATCAAGAGACCCAGTACTTC. Its translation: CASSKGLADQETQYF.

The table lists this clonotype with a few counts. The V and J genes are TRBV20-1 and TRBJ1-6, with 11 bases matching TRBD1. The germline gives CDR1 DFQATT, CDR2 SNEGSKA (reference sequence). This CDR3 comprises 15 residues. Trimming took 3 bases from V and 7 from J; bases not matched to a gene: 5. The CDR3 loop reads CSASTGTGGNSPLHF. The DNA for the CDR3 is TGCAGTGCTAGCACCGGGACAGGGGGGAATTCACCCCTCCACTTT.

This clonotype came up a few times. This chain connects TRBV7-2 to TRBJ1-6; 9 nucleotides match TRBD1. Germline V gene sequence: CDR1 SGHTA, CDR2 FQGNSA. This CDR3 comprises 16 residues. V lost 1 base to trimming and J lost 10 bases; unmatched junction nucleotides: 8. CDR3 coding DNA: TGTGCCAGCAGCTTAGGGGGGACAGGGAAATACTCACCCCTCCACTTT. Translating gives CASSLGGTGKYSPLHF.

The table lists this clonotype with many counts. The chain combines TRBV20-1 with TRBJ1-2; TRBD1 is a possible D gene (6 bases). Per the germline V gene, CDR1 is DFQATT and CDR2 is SNEGSKA (reference sequence). The CDR3 has 12 residues. V was pared by 6 bases and J by 3 bases, with 11 bases between. The CDR3 loop reads CSAQQGDYGYTF. CDR3 sequence (DNA): TGCAGTGCCCAACAGGGTGACTATGGCTACACCTTC.

Ten or more counts support this clonotype. This chain uses TRBV15 with TRBJ1-2; D gene ambiguous. Trimming took 0 bases from V and 3 from J, leaving 14 bases between them. CDR3 length: 16 residues. Germline V gene sequence: CDR1 LNHNV, CDR2 YYDKDF (reference sequence). CDR3 in amino acids: CATSRDLFSPYYGYTF. CDR3 sequence (DNA): TGTGCCACCAGCAGAGATTTATTTTCGCCTTACTATGGCTACACCTTC.

Comment on this clonotype: One junction end does not reproduce the germline sequence, and a read error may be involved. The chain combines TRBV5-1 with TRBJ2-3, with D perhaps matching TRBD2 (7 bases). Germline V lookup: CDR1 SGHRS, CDR2 YFSETQ. This CDR3 is 15 amino acids long. The CDR3 DNA is TGCGCCAGCGGCTTGGAGGGGGGGGGCACAGATACGCAGTATTTT. Its protein is CASGLEGGGTDTQYF. Variable domain in full (rest from reference TRBV5-1 and TRBJ2-3): KAGVTQTPRYLIKTRGQQVTLSCSPISGHRSVSWYQQTPGQGLQFLFEYFSETQRNKGNFPGRFSGRQFSNSRSEMNVSTLELGDSALYLCASGLEGGGTDTQYFGPGTRLTVL.